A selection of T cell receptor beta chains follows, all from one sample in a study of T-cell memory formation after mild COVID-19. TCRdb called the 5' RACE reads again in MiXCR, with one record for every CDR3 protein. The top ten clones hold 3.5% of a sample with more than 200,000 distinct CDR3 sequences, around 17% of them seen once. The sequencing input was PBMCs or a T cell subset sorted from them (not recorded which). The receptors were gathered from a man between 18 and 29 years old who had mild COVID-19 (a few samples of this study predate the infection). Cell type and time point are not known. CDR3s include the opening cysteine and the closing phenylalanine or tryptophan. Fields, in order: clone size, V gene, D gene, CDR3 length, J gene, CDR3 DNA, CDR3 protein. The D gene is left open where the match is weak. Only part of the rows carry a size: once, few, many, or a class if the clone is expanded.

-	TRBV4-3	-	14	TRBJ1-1	TGCGCCAGCAGCCAAGGCCCGTGGGGCACTGAAGCTTTCTTT	CASSQGPWGTEAFF
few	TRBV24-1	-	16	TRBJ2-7	TGTGCCACCAGTGATTTACTACACCTGTATGAATACGAGCAGTACTTC	CATSDLLHLYEYEQYF
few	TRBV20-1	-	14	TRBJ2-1	TGCAGTGCTAGCGGCACTAGCCGATACAATGAGCAGTTCTTC	CSASGTSRYNEQFF
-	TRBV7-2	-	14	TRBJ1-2	TGTGACAGCAGCCGATCAGGGCTGGTATGGGGCTACACCTTC	CDSSRSGLVWGYTF
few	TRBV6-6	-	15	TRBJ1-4	TGTGCCAGCAGGAAGGACAGTGAGCTGGCGGAAAAACTGTTTTTT	CASRKDSELAEKLFF
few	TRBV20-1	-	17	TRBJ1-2	TGCAGTGCTAGTGGAGTTACAGGGCCCTTGTTTGCGGGTGGCTACACCTTC	CSASGVTGPLFAGGYTF
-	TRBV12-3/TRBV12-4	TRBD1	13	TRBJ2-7	TGTGCCAGCAGTTTACGACAGGGCTACGAGCAGTACTTC	CASSLRQGYEQYF
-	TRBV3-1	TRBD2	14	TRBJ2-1	TGTGCCAGCAGCCAAGAGCCCCTAGCGGGGGCGCCGGTCTTC	CASSQEPLAGAPVF
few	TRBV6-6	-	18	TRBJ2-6	TGTGCCAGCACCCAACGCCCCGGTCGTGGCTCTGGGGCCAACGTCCTGACTTTC	CASTQRPGRGSGANVLTF
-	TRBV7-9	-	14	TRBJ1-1	TGTGCCAGCAGCTACTGGACAGCGAACACTGAAGCTTTCTTT	CASSYWTANTEAFF
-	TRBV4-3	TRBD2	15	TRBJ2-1	TGCGCCAGCATCCAGGGGACTAGCGGGAGCAATGAGCAGTTCTTC	CASIQGTSGSNEQFF
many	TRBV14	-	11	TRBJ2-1	TGTGCCAGCAGCACCTACAATGAGCAGTTCTTC	CASSTYNEQFF
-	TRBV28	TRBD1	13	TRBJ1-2	TGTGCCAGCAGTACCGGGACAGGGGCCAAGGACACCTTC	CASSTGTGAKDTF
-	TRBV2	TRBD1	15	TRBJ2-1	TGTGCCAGCAGTGAAGCGGGGGACAGGTACAATGAGCAGTTCTTC	CASSEAGDRYNEQFF
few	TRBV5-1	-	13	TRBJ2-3	TGCGCCAGCAGCTCCTGGGGGGATGATACGCAGTATTTT	CASSSWGDDTQYF
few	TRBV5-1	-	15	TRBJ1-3	TGCGCCAGCAGCTTGGAACGAGGCCAGGGAAACACCATATATTTT	CASSLERGQGNTIYF
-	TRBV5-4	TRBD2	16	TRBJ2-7	TGTGCCAGCAGCCTACTAGCGGGGGGGATCGGGATGGAGCAGTACTTC	CASSLLAGGIGMEQYF
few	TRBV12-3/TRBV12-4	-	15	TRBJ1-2	TGTGCCAGCAGTTTATCCGCGCTGGGTCGTCGTGGCTACACCTTC	CASSLSALGRRGYTF
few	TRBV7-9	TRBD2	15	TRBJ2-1	TGTGCCAGCAGCTTGAAGCGGGGGGGCCTCGATGAGCAGTTCTTC	CASSLKRGGLDEQFF
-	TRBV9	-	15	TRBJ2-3	TGTGCCAGCAGCTCCTCGGGGGACGGAACAGATACGCAGTATTTT	CASSSSGDGTDTQYF
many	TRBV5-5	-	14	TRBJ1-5	TGTGCCAGCAGCGGGCCAGGGACGGAACAGCCCCAGCATTTT	CASSGPGTEQPQHF
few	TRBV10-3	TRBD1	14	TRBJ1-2	TGTGCCATCAGTGTGGACAGGGGGGTTCTTGGCTACACCTTC	CAISVDRGVLGYTF
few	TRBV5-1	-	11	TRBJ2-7	TGCGCCAGGTTCCCCTATTACGAGCAGTACTTC	CARFPYYEQYF
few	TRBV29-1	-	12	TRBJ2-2	TGCAGCGTGGGTACGAGAACCGGGGAGCTGTTTTTT	CSVGTRTGELFF
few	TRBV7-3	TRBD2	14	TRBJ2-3	TGTGCCAGCAGCTCCGGGACTAGAACAGATACGCAGTATTTT	CASSSGTRTDTQYF
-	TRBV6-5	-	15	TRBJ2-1	TGTGCCAGCAGTTACTCTTCCCTATTCTTCGAGGAGCAGTTCTTC	CASSYSSLFFEEQFF
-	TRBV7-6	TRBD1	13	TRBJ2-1	TGTGCCAGCAGCTTCTGGACAGGGAATGAGCAGTTCTTC	CASSFWTGNEQFF
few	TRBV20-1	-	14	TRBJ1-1	TGCAGTGCTAGAGATCTAAGGGGTAACACTGAAGCTTTCTTT	CSARDLRGNTEAFF
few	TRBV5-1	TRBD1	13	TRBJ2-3	TGCGCCAGCACCCCAGGACAGGGTAATACGCAGTATTTT	CASTPGQGNTQYF
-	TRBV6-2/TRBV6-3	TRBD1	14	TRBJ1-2	TGTGCCAGCAGTTACGGGGAGAGGGGGCTCGGCGACACCTTC	CASSYGERGLGDTF
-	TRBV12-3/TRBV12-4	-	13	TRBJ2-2	TGTGCCAGCAGTTGGGCTGGGACCGGGGAGCTGTTTTTT	CASSWAGTGELFF
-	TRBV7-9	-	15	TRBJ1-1	TGTGCCAGCAGCTTAGTCGGGGGTGGGCACACTGAAGCTTTCTTT	CASSLVGGGHTEAFF
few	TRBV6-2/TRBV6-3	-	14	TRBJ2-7	TGTGCCAGCAGTCTTCAAGGGGGGTCCTACGAGCAGTACTTC	CASSLQGGSYEQYF
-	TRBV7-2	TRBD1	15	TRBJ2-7	TGTGCCAGCAGCATTACAGGGGGTCGAATTTACGAGCAGTACTTC	CASSITGGRIYEQYF
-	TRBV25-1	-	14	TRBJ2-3	TGTGCCAGCAGAGGGGATGCTAGCACAGATACGCAGTATTTT	CASRGDASTDTQYF
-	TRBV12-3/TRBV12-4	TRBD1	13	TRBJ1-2	TGTGCCAGCAGTTTAGCGACAGGGGTTGGCTACACCTTC	CASSLATGVGYTF
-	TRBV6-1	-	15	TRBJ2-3	TGTGCCAGCAGTGAACGTGGGCCGTCTACAGATACGCAGTATTTT	CASSERGPSTDTQYF
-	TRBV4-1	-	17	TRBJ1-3	TGCGCCAGCAGCCGGGCAGGGCTAATACTACGCGGAAACACCATATATTTT	CASSRAGLILRGNTIYF
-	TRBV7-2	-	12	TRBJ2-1	TGTGCCAGCACCTACTTTCGCAATGAGCAGTTCTTC	CASTYFRNEQFF
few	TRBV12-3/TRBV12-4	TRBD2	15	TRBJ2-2	TGTGCCAGCACTCTGGGACTAGCGAACACCGGGGAGCTGTTTTTT	CASTLGLANTGELFF
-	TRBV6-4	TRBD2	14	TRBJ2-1	TGTGCCAGCAGCAGCGGGGGGGCCCACAATGAGCAGTTCTTC	CASSSGGAHNEQFF
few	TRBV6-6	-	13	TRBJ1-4	TGTGCCAGCAGTCAGCTGTACGGCGGAAAACTGTTTTTT	CASSQLYGGKLFF
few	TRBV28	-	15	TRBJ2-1	TGTGCCAGTGGCTCACTGGGGCTAGGGCAGGATGAGCAGTTCTTC	CASGSLGLGQDEQFF
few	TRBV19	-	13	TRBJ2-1	TGTGCCAGTAGTATAGTATTAGGGAATGAGCAGTTCTTC	CASSIVLGNEQFF
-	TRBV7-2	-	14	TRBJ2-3	TGTGCCAGCAGCTTAGACCACCGCACAGATACGCAGTATTTT	CASSLDHRTDTQYF
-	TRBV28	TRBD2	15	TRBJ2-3	TGTGCCAGCAGTTTACGCGGGGGGGGGGCAGATACGCAGTATTTT	CASSLRGGGADTQYF
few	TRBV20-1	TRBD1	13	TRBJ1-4	TGCAGTGCTAGGCGACAGGGGAATGAAAAACTGTTTTTT	CSARRQGNEKLFF
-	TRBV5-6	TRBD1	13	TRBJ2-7	TGTGCCAGCAGCTTGTCACAGGGGAGCGAGCAGTACTTC	CASSLSQGSEQYF
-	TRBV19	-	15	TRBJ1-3	TGTGCCAGTAGTATCGGCAAGCTCTCTGGAAACACCATATATTTT	CASSIGKLSGNTIYF
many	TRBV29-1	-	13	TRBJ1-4	TGCAGCGCCTGCGAACCTTTGGGTGAAAAACTGTTTTTT	CSACEPLGEKLFF
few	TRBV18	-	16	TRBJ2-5	TGTGCCAGCTCTTTCGCTTCCACGACAGGAGAAGAGACCCAGTACTTC	CASSFASTTGEETQYF
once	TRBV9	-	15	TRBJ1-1	TGTGCCAGCAGCGTAGGGGGGATGGTGAACACTGAAGCTTTCTTT	CASSVGGMVNTEAFF
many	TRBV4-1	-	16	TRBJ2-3	TGCGCCAGCAGCCAAGAGGGCTATCCTTCCACAGATACGCAGTATTTT	CASSQEGYPSTDTQYF
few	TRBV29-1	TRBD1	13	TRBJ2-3	TGCAGCGTTGACGTCAGGGGGACAGATACGCAGTATTTT	CSVDVRGTDTQYF
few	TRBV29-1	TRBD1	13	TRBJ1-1	TGCAGCGTGGGGGACAGGGCGAACACTGAAGCTTTCTTT	CSVGDRANTEAFF
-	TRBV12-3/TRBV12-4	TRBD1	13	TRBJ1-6	TGTGCCAGCCGACAGGGGTTGGATTCACCCCTCCACTTT	CASRQGLDSPLHF
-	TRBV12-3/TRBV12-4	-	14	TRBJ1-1	TGTGCCAGCAGTTTCCCGCTAAGGGCTGCTGAAGCTTTCTTT	CASSFPLRAAEAFF
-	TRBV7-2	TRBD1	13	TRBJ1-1	TGTGCCACCCGACAGGGATTGAACACTGAAGCTTTCTTT	CATRQGLNTEAFF
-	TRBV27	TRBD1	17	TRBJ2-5	TGTGCCAGCAGTTTCATCAGGGGGCGAGGTTGGCAAGAGACCCAGTACTTC	CASSFIRGRGWQETQYF